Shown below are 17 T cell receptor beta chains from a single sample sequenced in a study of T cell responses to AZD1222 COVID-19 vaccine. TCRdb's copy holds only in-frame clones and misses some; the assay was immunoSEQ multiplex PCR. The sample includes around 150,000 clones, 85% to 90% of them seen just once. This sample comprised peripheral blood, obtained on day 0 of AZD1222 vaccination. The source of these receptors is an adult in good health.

The CDR3 region has the DNA TGTGCCAGCAGCTCAGAGGGGTGGGGGCCCCAGCATTTT. Its translation: CASSSEGWGPQHF. The chain recombines TRBV9 with TRBJ1-5; D is perhaps TRBD1 (5 bases). V was shortened by 4 bases and J by 9 bases, with 14 bases between the two germline ends. Germline lookup yields CDR1 SGDLS and CDR2 YYNGEE. The CDR3 is made up of 13 amino acids.

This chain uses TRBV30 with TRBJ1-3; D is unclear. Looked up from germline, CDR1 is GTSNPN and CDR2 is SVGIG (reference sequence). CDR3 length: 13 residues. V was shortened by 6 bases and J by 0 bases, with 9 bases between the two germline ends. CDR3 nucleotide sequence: TGTGCCTGTAACCCCCTCTCTGGAAACACCATATATTTT. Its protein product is CACNPLSGNTIYF.

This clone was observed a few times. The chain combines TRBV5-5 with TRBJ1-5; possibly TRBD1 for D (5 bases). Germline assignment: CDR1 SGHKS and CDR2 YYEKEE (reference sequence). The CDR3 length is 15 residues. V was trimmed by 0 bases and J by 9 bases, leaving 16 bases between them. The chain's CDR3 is CASSLAKGPGMPQHF. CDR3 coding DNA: TGTGCCAGCAGCTTGGCCAAGGGGCCAGGGATGCCCCAGCATTTT.

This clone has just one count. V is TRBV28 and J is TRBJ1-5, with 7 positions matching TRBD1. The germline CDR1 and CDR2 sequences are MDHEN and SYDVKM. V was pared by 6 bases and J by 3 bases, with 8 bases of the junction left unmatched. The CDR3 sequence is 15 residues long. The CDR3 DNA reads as TGTGCCAGCAGGACACAGGGGAGGAACAATCAGCCCCAGCATTTT. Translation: CASRTQGRNNQPQHF.

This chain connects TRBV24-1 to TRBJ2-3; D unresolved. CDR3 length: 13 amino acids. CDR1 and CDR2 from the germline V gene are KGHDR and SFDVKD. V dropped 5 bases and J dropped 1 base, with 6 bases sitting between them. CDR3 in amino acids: CATSGAGTDTQYF. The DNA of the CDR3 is TGTGCCACCAGTGGGGCAGGCACAGATACGCAGTATTTT.

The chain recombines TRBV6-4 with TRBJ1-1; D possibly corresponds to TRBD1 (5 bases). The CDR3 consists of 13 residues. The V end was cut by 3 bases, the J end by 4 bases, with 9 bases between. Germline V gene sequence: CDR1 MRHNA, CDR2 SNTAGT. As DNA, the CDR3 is TGTGCCAGCAGTGATCGGGGCAGCACTGAAGCTTTCTTT. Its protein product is CASSDRGSTEAFF.

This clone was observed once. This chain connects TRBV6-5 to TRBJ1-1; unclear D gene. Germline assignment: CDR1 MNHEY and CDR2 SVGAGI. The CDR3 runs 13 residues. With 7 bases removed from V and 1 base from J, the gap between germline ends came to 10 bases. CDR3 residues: CASTPAGNTEAFF. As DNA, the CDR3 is TGTGCCAGCACCCCCGCAGGGAACACTGAAGCTTTCTTT.

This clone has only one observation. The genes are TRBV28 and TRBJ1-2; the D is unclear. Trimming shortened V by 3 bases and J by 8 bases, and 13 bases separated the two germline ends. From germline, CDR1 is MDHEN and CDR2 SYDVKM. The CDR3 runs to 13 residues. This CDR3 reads CASSFSKAGGYTF. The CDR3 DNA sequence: TGTGCCAGCAGTTTTTCAAAGGCGGGGGGCTACACCTTC.

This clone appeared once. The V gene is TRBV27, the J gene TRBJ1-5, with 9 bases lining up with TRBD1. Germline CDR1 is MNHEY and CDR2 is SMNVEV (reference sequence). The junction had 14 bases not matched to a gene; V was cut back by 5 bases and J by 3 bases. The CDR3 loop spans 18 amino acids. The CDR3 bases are TGTGCCAGCAGTCCAAAAGCCTGGGGACAGGGAGACAATCAGCCCCAGCATTTT. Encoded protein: CASSPKAWGQGDNQPQHF.

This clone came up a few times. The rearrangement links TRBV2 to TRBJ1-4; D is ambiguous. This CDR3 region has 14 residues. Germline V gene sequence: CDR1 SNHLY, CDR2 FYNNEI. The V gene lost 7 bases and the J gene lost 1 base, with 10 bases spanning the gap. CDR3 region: CASTSRQTNEKLFF. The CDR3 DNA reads TGTGCCAGCACATCCAGGCAAACTAATGAAAAACTGTTTTTT.

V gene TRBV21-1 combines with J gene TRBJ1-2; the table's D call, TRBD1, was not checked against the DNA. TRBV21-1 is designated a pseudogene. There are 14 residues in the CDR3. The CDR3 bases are TGTGCCAGCAGCCTTGGGACAGGTAACTATGGCTACACCTTC. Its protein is CASSLGTGNYGYTF.

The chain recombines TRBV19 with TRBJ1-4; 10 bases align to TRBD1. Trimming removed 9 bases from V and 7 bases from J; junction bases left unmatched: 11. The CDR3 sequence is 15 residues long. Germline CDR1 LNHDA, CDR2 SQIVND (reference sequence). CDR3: CASKIPGQGPEKLFF. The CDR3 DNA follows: TGTGCCAGCAAAATACCGGGACAGGGGCCTGAAAAACTGTTTTTT.

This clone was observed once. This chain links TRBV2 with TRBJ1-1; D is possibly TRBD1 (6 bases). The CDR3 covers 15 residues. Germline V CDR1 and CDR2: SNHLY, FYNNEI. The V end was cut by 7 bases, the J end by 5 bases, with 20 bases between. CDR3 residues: CASTPDLGGKTEAFF. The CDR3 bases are TGTGCCAGCACCCCCGACCTAGGGGGAAAAACTGAAGCTTTCTTT. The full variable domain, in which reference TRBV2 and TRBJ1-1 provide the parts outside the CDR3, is EPEVTQTPSHQVTQMGQEVILRCVPISNHLYFYWYRQILGQKVEFLVSFYNNEISEKSEIFDDQFSVERPDGSNFTLKIRSTKLEDSAMYFCASTPDLGGKTEAFFGQGTRLTVV.

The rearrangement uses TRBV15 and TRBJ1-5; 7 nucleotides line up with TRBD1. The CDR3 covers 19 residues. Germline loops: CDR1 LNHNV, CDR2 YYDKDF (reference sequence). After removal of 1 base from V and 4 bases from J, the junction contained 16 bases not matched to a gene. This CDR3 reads CATSRVIRIPSGGNQPQHF. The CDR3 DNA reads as TGTGCCACCAGCAGAGTGATCCGAATCCCATCAGGGGGGAATCAGCCCCAGCATTTT.

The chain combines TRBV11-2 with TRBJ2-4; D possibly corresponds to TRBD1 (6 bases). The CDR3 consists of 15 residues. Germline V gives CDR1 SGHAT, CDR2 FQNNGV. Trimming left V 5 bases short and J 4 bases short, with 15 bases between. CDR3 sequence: CASSRIAGAKNIQYF. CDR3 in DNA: TGTGCCAGCAGCCGGATTGCAGGGGCTAAAAACATTCAGTACTTC.

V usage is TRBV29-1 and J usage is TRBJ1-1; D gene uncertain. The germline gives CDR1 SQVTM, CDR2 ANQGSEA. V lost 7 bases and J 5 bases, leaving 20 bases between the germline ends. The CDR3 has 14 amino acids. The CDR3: CSAGRKGRITEAFF. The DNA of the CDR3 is TGCAGCGCTGGGCGGAAGGGCCGTATTACTGAAGCTTTCTTT.

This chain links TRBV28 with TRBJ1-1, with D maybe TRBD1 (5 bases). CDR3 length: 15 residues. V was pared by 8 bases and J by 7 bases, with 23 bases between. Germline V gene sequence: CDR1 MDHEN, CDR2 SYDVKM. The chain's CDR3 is CASGREGRIDFEAFF. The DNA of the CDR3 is TGTGCCAGCGGCCGGGAGGGACGGATAGACTTTGAAGCTTTCTTT.